The 19 T cell receptor beta chains below all came from one sample that was sequenced in a study of CD8 T cells in acute hepatitis C reinfection (dated by TCRdb to the early 2020s). What this sample's time point label stands for: naive CD8 control sorted from an acute-time-point sample. The library was built by means of the immunoSEQ multiplex PCR assay. Held by TCRdb, this immuneACCESS table contains in-frame sequences only and omits some clones. Under half of the omission traces to an unresolved V gene where checked; the cause of the rest is unknown. Present in this sample are tens of thousands of clones, around 85% of which were seen just once. The ten most abundant clones make up roughly 9.7% of the sample. The sequencing sample was made of naive CD8+ T cells from PBMCs. According to the study, the label for this sample's cell subset or site signals: sorted total naive CD45RO-negative CD8+ T cells. These receptors came from a young woman who spontaneously cleared hepatitis C infection.

This clone appeared once. The chain employs TRBV14 and TRBJ2-5; D is perhaps TRBD1 (6 bases). The germline V and J ends were trimmed by 0 bases and 3 bases, with 17 bases remaining between them. The germline gives CDR1 SGHDN, CDR2 FVKESK. The CDR3 loop spans 17 amino acids. In nucleotides, the CDR3 is TGTGCCAGCAGCCAAGATGTTTGGCGGACAGAAGAAGAGACCCAGTACTTC. Translating gives CASSQDVWRTEEETQYF.

About this clone itself: The same CDR3 arises from other DNA sequences in this sample as well. The V and J genes are TRBV7-9 and TRBJ2-5, with D possibly TRBD1 on 6 matching bases. Per germline, CDR1 SEHNR and CDR2 FQNEAQ (reference sequence). This CDR3 spans 13 amino acids. Trimming stripped 5 bases from V and 5 bases from J, with 12 bases between. The CDR3 nucleotides are TGTGCCAGCAGCCCCCCAGGGGAGGAGACCCAGTACTTC. As protein: CASSPPGEETQYF.

This clone was found once. The gene calls are TRBV19 and TRBJ2-7; 9 nucleotides agree with TRBD2. The V segment lost 10 bases and the J segment 3 bases; nucleotides outside the gene matches: 16. Germline V gives CDR1 LNHDA, CDR2 SQIVND (reference sequence). This CDR3 spans 16 amino acids. CDR3: CATRPHVAGANYEQYF. CDR3 DNA sequence: TGTGCCACCAGACCACATGTAGCGGGAGCAAACTACGAGCAGTACTTC.

The chain joins TRBV6-5 to TRBJ1-1, with 7 bases aligning to TRBD1. CDR1 MNHEY and CDR2 SVGAGI come from the germline V gene. The CDR3 is 12 amino acids. After removal of 5 bases from V and 4 bases from J, the junction contained 1 base not matched to a gene. The CDR3 region is CASSPGGTEAFF. CDR3 DNA: TGTGCCAGCAGTCCAGGGGGCACTGAAGCTTTCTTT.

The chain carries TRBV5-8 and TRBJ2-6; D might be TRBD1 or TRBD2, each matching 5 bases. Trimming left V 2 bases short and J 0 bases short, with 18 bases between. CDR3 length: 19 residues. Germline V gene data show CDR1 as SGHTS and CDR2 as YDEGEE. The CDR3 DNA is TGTGCCAGCAGCTTCACAGGTGCTCTGGGAGTCTCTGGGGCCAACGTCCTGACTTTC. As protein: CASSFTGALGVSGANVLTF.

The chain uses TRBV5-1 and TRBJ2-7; D not resolved. Trimming took 3 bases from V and 2 from J, leaving 3 bases between them. From germline, CDR1 is SGHRS and CDR2 YFSETQ. The CDR3 length is 11 residues. The CDR3 loop is CASSSTYEQYF. The CDR3 DNA reads TGCGCCAGCAGCTCTACCTACGAGCAGTACTTC.

J is TRBJ1-2 and V is TRBV7-2; D remains ambiguous. The CDR3 extends over 13 amino acids. V was shortened by 3 bases and J by 0 bases, with 5 bases between the two germline ends. CDR1 and CDR2 (germline): SGHTA, FQGNSA. The chain's CDR3 is CASSFLTNYGYTF. The DNA of the CDR3 is TGTGCCAGCAGCTTTTTAACTAACTATGGCTACACCTTC. The variable domain in full, completed from reference TRBV7-2 and TRBJ1-2, reads GAGVSQSPSNKVTEKGKDVELRCDPISGHTALYWYRQSLGQGLEFLIYFQGNSAPDKSGLPSDRFSAERTGGSVSTLTIQRTQQEDSAVYLCASSFLTNYGYTFGSGTRLTVV.

This clone was detected only a few times. Sequence at one end of the junction differs from germline and may be a read error. This sequence joins TRBV9 and TRBJ1-3; no definite D call. Germline CDR1 is SGDLS and CDR2 is YYNGEE. This CDR3 is built from 13 residues. In DNA form, the CDR3 reads TGTGCCAGCTCCCCCGGGGATGGAGACACCATATATTTT. Its protein is CASSPGDGDTIYF.

V and J are TRBV30 and TRBJ2-5; D perhaps matches TRBD2 (5 bases). The CDR3 runs 15 residues. CDR1 and CDR2 (germline): GTSNPN, SVGIG (reference sequence). The V gene lost 4 bases and the J gene lost 3 bases, with 18 bases spanning the gap. The CDR3 sequence is CAWTLPGSVEETQYF. CDR3 DNA: TGTGCCTGGACCCTCCCGGGGAGCGTTGAAGAGACCCAGTACTTC.

The genes are TRBV6-5 and TRBJ2-5, with TRBD1 as a possible D gene (6 bases). The ends were cut back, 6 bases at V and 7 bases at J, with 12 bases in the middle. This CDR3 has 12 amino acids. Germline CDR1 reads MNHEY; CDR2 reads SVGAGI. This CDR3 is CASSVEGVTQYF. DNA for the CDR3: TGTGCCAGCAGCGTCGAGGGGGTGACCCAGTACTTC.

The CDR3 loop reads CASSSTDRGPGYTF. The CDR3 DNA is TGTGCCAGCAGCTCGACGGACAGGGGACCCGGCTACACCTTC. This chain connects TRBV5-4 to TRBJ1-2, with 9 bases lining up with TRBD1. CDR3 length equals 14 residues. The V and J ends lost 3 bases and 8 bases, in that order; junction bases with no gene match: 8. Looked up from germline, CDR1 is SGHNT and CDR2 is YYREEE (reference sequence).

The table lists this clone with a count of one. V gene TRBV5-1 combines with J gene TRBJ2-3, with 10 bases that match TRBD2. This CDR3 is 17 amino acids long. Germline V lookup: CDR1 SGHRS, CDR2 YFSETQ. J lost 4 bases, V lost 1 base, and 9 bases had no gene match. CDR3 residues: CASSLSEREGGADTQYF. DNA for the CDR3: TGCGCCAGCAGCTTGAGCGAGCGGGAGGGCGGCGCAGATACGCAGTATTTT. Variable domain in full (rest from reference TRBV5-1 and TRBJ2-3): KAGVTQTPRYLIKTRGQQVTLSCSPISGHRSVSWYQQTPGQGLQFLFEYFSETQRNKGNFPGRFSGRQFSNSRSEMNVSTLELGDSALYLCASSLSEREGGADTQYFGPGTRLTVL.

This clone has only a few counts. J is TRBJ2-1 and V is TRBV27; 7 bases are shared with TRBD1. Trimming cost V 0 bases and J 2 bases; bases outside gene matches: 4. The CDR3 spans 16 residues. CDR1 is MNHEY, CDR2 SMNVEV, per germline (reference sequence). The CDR3 is CASSLSRQGPYNEQFF. Written as DNA, the CDR3 is TGTGCCAGCAGTTTATCACGACAGGGTCCCTACAATGAGCAGTTCTTC.

This chain uses TRBV2 with TRBJ1-2; perhaps TRBD1 as D (6 bases). CDR3 length: 13 residues. V lost 10 bases and J lost 7, with 19 bases in between. Per the germline V gene, CDR1 is SNHLY and CDR2 is FYNNEI. The CDR3 DNA is TGTGCCACCCCTTGGAGGGGGGCGCCTGGCTACACCTTC. It codes for CATPWRGAPGYTF.

The chain recombines TRBV6-4 with TRBJ2-7, with 7 bases aligning to TRBD2. V was pared by 0 bases and J by 4 bases, with 9 bases of the junction left unmatched. Germline V lookup: CDR1 MRHNA, CDR2 SNTAGT. CDR3 size: 16 residues. In nucleotides, the CDR3 is TGTGCCAGCAGTGACTCGATTGGGGGAGGGCCATACGAGCAGTACTTC. It specifies CASSDSIGGGPYEQYF.

This chain joins TRBV9 and TRBJ1-1; no definite D call. This CDR3 spans 11 amino acids. Germline-derived CDR1 and CDR2 are SGDLS and YYNGEE. V lost 7 bases, J lost 7 bases, and 11 bases lay in between. The CDR3 sequence is CASESTDEAFF. The CDR3 DNA sequence: TGTGCCAGCGAAAGTACGGATGAAGCTTTCTTT.

The CDR3 loop reads CATSIGLAGGPETQYF. The CDR3 DNA follows: TGTGCCACCAGCATAGGACTAGCGGGAGGGCCAGAGACCCAGTACTTC. V usage is TRBV15 and J usage is TRBJ2-5; 15 nucleotides match TRBD2. J lost 4 bases, V lost 4 bases, and 4 bases had no gene match. Germline CDR1 reads LNHNV; CDR2 reads YYDKDF (reference sequence). The CDR3 sequence is 16 residues long.

This chain links TRBV7-9 with TRBJ1-5; tentative D call: TRBD1 (6 bases). CDR1 and CDR2 (germline): SEHNR, FQNEAQ (reference sequence). The V and J ends lost 5 bases and 5 bases respectively, with 19 bases between them. CDR3 size: 16 residues. CDR3 in amino acids: CASSKSTASGDQPQHF. The CDR3 DNA is TGTGCCAGCAGCAAGTCGACTGCCTCAGGGGATCAGCCCCAGCATTTT.

A few counts support this clone. This chain links TRBV5-4 with TRBJ2-7, with 9 bases lining up with TRBD2. Germline CDR1 and CDR2: SGHNT and YYREEE (reference sequence). CDR3 length: 14 residues. After removal of 4 bases from V and 1 base from J, the junction contained 3 bases not matched to a gene. The CDR3 sequence is CASSVSGSSYEQYF. The CDR3 DNA reads as TGTGCCAGCAGCGTTAGCGGGAGTTCCTACGAGCAGTACTTC. The variable domain in full, with the rest retrieved from reference TRBV5-4 and TRBJ2-7, is ETGVTQSPTHLIKTRGQQVTLRCSSQSGHNTVSWYQQALGQGPQFIFQYYREEENGRGNFPPRFSGLQFPNYSSELNVNALELDDSALYLCASSVSGSSYEQYFGPGTRLTVT.